Presented here are 20 T cell receptor beta chains from one specimen sequenced in a study of post-analysis software for immune sequencing data (dated by TCRdb to the mid-2010s). The library was generated by PCR. Sequenced using an Illumina HiSeq 2500. To reduce PCR and sequencing biases, unique molecular identifiers were incorporated into the TCR beta cDNA libraries. TCRdb passed the public sequencing reads through fastp at Q25 and MiXCR, retaining productive beta sequences. Rows with one shared CDR3 protein collapse into an entry with the most common genes and DNA. This sample has roughly 700,000 distinct CDR3 sequences in its table, and about 32% of those were observed once. The biggest ten clones account for roughly 0.54% of the sample. These receptors are not linked to any known antigen. What the research found in general, with its limitations: Patients showed significantly higher frequencies than controls for a few TRBV segments, among them TRBV5-6, TRBV5-1 and TRBV20-1.

The material sequenced was blood. These receptors all come from a girl between 5 and 17 years old with multiple sclerosis.

The J gene is TRBJ2-5, the V gene TRBV7-8; D tentatively reads TRBD1 or TRBD2 (5 bases each). The germline gives CDR1 SGHVS, CDR2 FQNEAQ. The CDR3 is 17 amino acids. V lost 4 bases and J 1 base, leaving 19 bases between the germline ends. This CDR3 is CASSSGGWGPVQETQYF. The CDR3, as DNA: TGTGCCAGCAGCTCAGGCGGGTGGGGACCGGTCCAAGAGACCCAGTACTTC.

This clonotype has just a few counts. V is TRBV29-1 and J is TRBJ2-1; no reliable D call. The CDR3 length is 12 residues. Germline V gene lookup returns CDR1 SQVTM and CDR2 ANQGSEA. The V end lost 5 bases, the J end lost 14 bases, and 19 bases lay between the germline ends. The CDR3 loop reads CSVTQTGGRKFF. CDR3 DNA: TGCAGCGTTACCCAAACGGGTGGAAGAAAGTTCTTC.

CDR3 DNA sequence: TGCAGTGCTAGGTACAGGGGGGCCTACAATGAGCAGTTCTTC. Translation: CSARYRGAYNEQFF. The rearrangement uses TRBV20-1 and TRBJ2-1; 8 nucleotides align to TRBD1. The J segment lost 2 bases and the V segment lost 3 bases, leaving 3 bases of the junction unmatched. Germline CDR1 reads DFQATT; CDR2 reads SNEGSKA (reference sequence). The CDR3 runs 14 residues.

This clonotype was found a few times. The chain links TRBV20-1 to TRBJ1-3; 8 bases are a match to TRBD1. The V gene end was trimmed by 6 bases and the J gene end by 0 bases; junction bases not matched to a gene: 10. The CDR3 extends over 16 amino acids. Germline V gene lookup returns CDR1 DFQATT and CDR2 SNEGSKA (reference sequence). The CDR3 nucleotides are TGCAGTGCCCAGGGGGCAGGGGCCTACTCTGGAAACACCATATATTTT. Translation: CSAQGAGAYSGNTIYF.

The CDR3 nucleotides are TGTGGCTCAATAGGGGGACCCACCTACGAGCAGTACTTC. This encodes CGSIGGPTYEQYF. The V gene is TRBV18, the J gene TRBJ2-7; possible D gene TRBD1, 6 bases. CDR3 length equals 13 residues. Germline-derived CDR1 and CDR2 are KGHSH and LQKENI.

This clonotype was found a few times. J is TRBJ2-4 and V is TRBV7-2; 10 bases match TRBD2. Looked up from germline, CDR1 is SGHTA and CDR2 is FQGNSA. V lost 1 base to trimming and J lost 3 bases; unmatched junction nucleotides: 0. The CDR3 totals 15 residues. CDR3 DNA: TGTGCCAGCAGCTTAGGGACTAGCGGCAAAAACATTCAGTACTTC. Residues: CASSLGTSGKNIQYF.

V is TRBV18 and J is TRBJ1-5, with D tentatively TRBD1 (6 bases). CDR3 size: 13 residues. V lost 5 bases to trimming and J lost 2 bases, with 7 bases between them. Germline loops: CDR1 KGHSH, CDR2 LQKENI. The CDR3 DNA reads as TGTGCCAGCTCAGAGGGGGGCAATCAGCCCCAGCATTTT. Amino acids: CASSEGGNQPQHF.

In this sample, this clonotype turned up a few times. The chain joins TRBV7-2 to TRBJ1-1; perhaps TRBD1 as D (6 bases). The CDR3 totals 16 residues. Trimming removed 1 base at V and 3 bases at J, with 15 bases between. In germline, CDR1 is SGHTA, CDR2 FQGNSA. The CDR3 bases are TGTGCCAGCAGCTTAGGAAGGGCAGACAGGTACACTGAAGCTTTCTTT. Encoded protein: CASSLGRADRYTEAFF.

This clonotype is a singleton in its sample. The rearrangement links TRBV10-2 to TRBJ1-4; 8 bases are shared with TRBD1. The junction had 12 bases not matched to a gene; V was cut back by 7 bases and J by 2 bases. CDR1 and CDR2 from the germline V gene are WSHSY and SAAADI. The CDR3 totals 17 residues. The CDR3, as DNA: TGCGCCAGCAAGATTCCGGGACAGGAGCGGACTAATGAAAAACTGTTTTTT. Its protein is CASKIPGQERTNEKLFF.

V and J are TRBV28 and TRBJ1-2; D is uncertain. Germline-derived CDR1 and CDR2 are MDHEN and SYDVKM. The CDR3 is 12 amino acids. V lost 7 bases and J lost 2, with 8 bases in between. The CDR3: CASTLGNYGYTF. The CDR3 region has the DNA TGTGCCAGCACCCTTGGGAACTATGGCTACACCTTC.

V usage is TRBV6-5 and J usage is TRBJ2-1; 7 positions match TRBD1. CDR3 length: 14 residues. Germline V CDR1 and CDR2: MNHEY, SVGAGI. Unmatched junction bases numbered 9, after V lost 7 bases and J lost 6 bases. CDR3: CASNVGQAINEQFF. The DNA for the CDR3 is TGTGCCAGCAATGTAGGACAGGCTATCAATGAGCAGTTCTTC.

The chain carries TRBV6-1 and TRBJ1-5; D gene ambiguous. Trimming pared 4 bases from V and 4 bases from J, leaving 17 bases between. This CDR3 is 16 amino acids long. CDR1 is MNHNS, CDR2 SASEGT, per germline. The CDR3 loop is CASSALHPGPNQPQHF. In DNA, the CDR3 is TGTGCCAGCAGTGCCTTACACCCTGGGCCAAATCAGCCCCAGCATTTT.

This clonotype occurred many times. The chain links TRBV24-1 to TRBJ2-3; 7 nucleotides line up with TRBD1. Germline values: CDR1 KGHDR, CDR2 SFDVKD. V lost 5 bases, J lost 4 bases, and 14 bases stayed unmatched. This CDR3 has 17 residues. The DNA of the CDR3 is TGTGCCACCAGTGGGGGAAAGGGGGCGACGGCCCCAGATACGCAGTATTTT. Its protein product is CATSGGKGATAPDTQYF.

This rearrangement joins TRBV7-2 to TRBJ1-5; TRBD1 aligns across 7 bases. J was trimmed by 0 bases and V by 1 base; bases with no gene match: 6. Germline loops: CDR1 SGHTA, CDR2 FQGNSA. This CDR3 is 17 amino acids long. CDR3 sequence (DNA): TGTGCCAGCAGCTTAGGAATACAGGGGTATAGCAATCAGCCCCAGCATTTT. It codes for CASSLGIQGYSNQPQHF.

This chain joins TRBV4-1 and TRBJ2-2; no definite D call. This CDR3 is 17 amino acids long. Germline CDR1 and CDR2: MGHRA and YSYEKL. The V end lost 4 bases, the J end lost 9 bases, and 24 bases lay between the germline ends. In DNA, the CDR3 is TGCGCCAGCAGCCTAGATTTCAACAGCCGTTCGGCCAGGGAGCTGTTTTTT. It codes for CASSLDFNSRSARELFF.

This clonotype was detected a few times. The rearrangement links TRBV4-1 to TRBJ1-4; D is undetermined. This CDR3 has 15 residues. Trimming shortened V by 4 bases and J by 4 bases, and 13 bases separated the two germline ends. Germline V gene data show CDR1 as MGHRA and CDR2 as YSYEKL. CDR3 coding DNA: TGCGCCAGCAGCCGCGCGTCGCTGGTTAATGAAAAACTGTTTTTT. Encoded protein: CASSRASLVNEKLFF.

V and J are TRBV7-2 and TRBJ2-2; weak D call: TRBD1 (6 bases). CDR1 and CDR2 (germline): SGHTA, FQGNSA. V lost 5 bases and J lost 6, with 16 bases in between. The CDR3 has 15 residues. CDR3 nucleotides: TGTGCCAGCAGCGGGACCAGGGGTGTCGCCGGGGAGCTGTTTTTT. Translation: CASSGTRGVAGELFF.

J is TRBJ2-1 and V is TRBV9; D is possibly TRBD2 (5 bases). This CDR3 contains 12 residues. V was trimmed by 0 bases and J by 10 bases, leaving 8 bases between them. Germline CDR1 and CDR2: SGDLS and YYNGEE. DNA for the CDR3: TGTGCCAGCAGCGTAGGTGGAGGAGAGCAGTTCTTC. It specifies CASSVGGGEQFF.

The DNA for the CDR3 is TGCAGCGTCCCCCAGGGGCAGTACTTC. Its translation: CSVPQGQYF. The chain employs TRBV29-1 and TRBJ2-7; the D gene is possibly TRBD1 (5 bases). Germline V gene lookup returns CDR1 SQVTM and CDR2 ANQGSEA. The CDR3 has 9 residues. The V end was cut by 6 bases, the J end by 9 bases, with 9 bases between.

This clonotype has a handful of counts. The chain employs TRBV20-1 and TRBJ1-5, with D possibly TRBD1 on 5 matching bases. This CDR3 comprises 13 residues. The germline gives CDR1 DFQATT, CDR2 SNEGSKA (reference sequence). Trimming removed 1 base from V and 5 bases from J, with 9 bases in between. The CDR3: CSARVQGDQPQHF. CDR3 nucleotide sequence: TGCAGTGCTAGAGTACAAGGGGATCAGCCCCAGCATTTT.